The subject of this entry is one TCR beta chain. The antigen is undetermined. The CDR3 contains 16 residues. Germline V gene data show CDR1 as SGHDT and CDR2 as YYEEEE. V lost 4 bases, J lost 0 bases, and 14 bases lay in between. This entry is derived from a study of siplizumab effects on memory and regulatory T cells. Notes on the study in general: No more than a minor fraction of alloreactive clones could be traced back to unstimulated subsets.

Data came from immunoSEQ multiplex PCR; TCRdb stores just in-frame clones and leaves some out. The sample yields about 100,000 clones, around 93% seen once. The TCR sequence derives from a human donor in good health. This chain connects TRBV5-6 to TRBJ2-4; tentative D call: TRBD1 (5 bases). Material for sequencing was non-Treg CD4+ T cells sorted from blood. This CDR3 is CASSPGTRAAKNIQYF. The DNA for the CDR3 is TGTGCCAGCAGCCCGGGCACCAGGGCAGCCAAAAACATTCAGTACTTC.